This TCR beta chain was obtained from a study of blood T cell repertoires in COVID-19. Overall study: COVID-19 samples from acute and convalescent phases originated in the United States, Italy and Spain. In each case, the material was cDNA or gDNA derived from T cells, B-cell-depleted T cells, or PBMCs.

The CDR3 contains 16 residues. The V gene lost 6 bases and the J gene lost 2 bases, with 16 bases spanning the gap. CDR1 and CDR2 (germline): LNHDA, SQIVND (reference sequence). Per the study methods: How many nucleated cells were present was estimated from reference gene primer amplification. Repertoires were generated with immunoSEQ multiplex PCR, while TCRdb's copy carries only in-frame clones and drops some. The V and J calls and clone size come from that table; D and trimming were worked out from the DNA. The data hold about 190,000 clones, with around 85% observed a single time. The sequence was obtained from a man in his fifties who had recovered from COVID-19. The chain links TRBV19 to TRBJ2-2; D remains unclear. The specimen sequenced was peripheral blood. As DNA, the CDR3 is TGTGCCAGTAGCCCTATAAGCGCCGCTAACACCGGGGAGCTGTTTTTT. Protein sequence: CASSPISAANTGELFF.